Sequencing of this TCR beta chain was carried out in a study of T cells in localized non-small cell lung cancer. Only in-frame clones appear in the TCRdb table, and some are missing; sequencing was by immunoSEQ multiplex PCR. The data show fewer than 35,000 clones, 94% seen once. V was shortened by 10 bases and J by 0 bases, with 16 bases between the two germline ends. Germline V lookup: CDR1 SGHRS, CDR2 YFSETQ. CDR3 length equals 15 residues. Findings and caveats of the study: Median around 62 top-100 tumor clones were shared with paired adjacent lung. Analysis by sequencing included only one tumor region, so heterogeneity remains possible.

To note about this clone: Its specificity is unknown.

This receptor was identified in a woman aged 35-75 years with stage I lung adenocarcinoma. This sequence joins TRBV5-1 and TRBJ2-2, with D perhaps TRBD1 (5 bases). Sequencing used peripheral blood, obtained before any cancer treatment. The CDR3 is CASKDSLPNTGELFF. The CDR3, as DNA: TGCGCCTCCAAAGACAGTCTTCCGAACACCGGGGAGCTGTTTTTT.